Presented here are 21 T cell receptor beta chains from one specimen sequenced in a study of blood T cell repertoires in COVID-19. Clones were sequenced by immunoSEQ multiplex PCR, and TCRdb holds only the in-frame ones, with some missing. Found here are about 270,000 clones, over 75% of them singletons; the top ten hold under 2.5%. The sequenced sample was PBMCs or T cells enriched from blood (not recorded which). The receptors here all came from a woman under 30 who had recovered from COVID-19.

This chain links TRBV19 with TRBJ2-3, with TRBD1 identical over 9 bases. This CDR3 comprises 15 residues. Per germline, CDR1 LNHDA and CDR2 SQIVND (reference sequence). V shed 8 bases and J 5 bases; nucleotides not matched to a gene: 11. This chain's CDR3 is CASHGTGTGIDTQYF. The CDR3 nucleotides are TGTGCCAGTCACGGGACCGGGACAGGGATAGATACGCAGTATTTT. The full variable domain, rest sourced from reference TRBV19 and TRBJ2-3, is DGGITQSPKYLFRKEGQNVTLSCEQNLNHDAMYWYRQDPGQGLRLIYYSQIVNDFQKGDIAEGYSVSREKKESFPLTVTSAQKNPTAFYLCASHGTGTGIDTQYFGPGTRLTVL.

This sequence joins TRBV18 and TRBJ1-6, with D unclear. Germline V CDR1 and CDR2: KGHSH, LQKENI. The CDR3 is 16 residues long. With 4 bases removed from V and 0 bases from J, the gap between germline ends came to 10 bases. The CDR3 nucleotides read TGTGCCAGCTCACTCTCCGCGAGCTCCTATAATTCACCCCTCCACTTT. Translating gives CASSLSASSYNSPLHF.

The chain has TRBV7-9 and TRBJ2-7; 7 nucleotides line up with TRBD2. The V segment lost 8 bases and the J segment 5 bases; nucleotides outside the gene matches: 12. The CDR3 loop spans 14 amino acids. Germline V gene data show CDR1 as SEHNR and CDR2 as FQNEAQ (reference sequence). The CDR3 region has the DNA TGTGCCAGCTTAAAGCAGGGAGGGAGCCACGAGCAGTACTTC. Its protein product is CASLKQGGSHEQYF.

The chain links TRBV19 to TRBJ2-1; the match to TRBD2 covers 14 bases. The CDR3 length is 18 residues. Germline V lookup: CDR1 LNHDA, CDR2 SQIVND (reference sequence). After removal of 10 bases from V and 8 bases from J, the junction contained 19 bases not matched to a gene. The CDR3 sequence is CATRSTSGGASLRYEQFF. In DNA form, the CDR3 reads TGTGCCACCCGATCGACTAGCGGGGGGGCCAGCCTACGTTATGAGCAGTTCTTC.

The chain couples TRBV7-9 to TRBJ2-2, with a possible D match to TRBD1 (5 bases). This CDR3 comprises 15 residues. Germline CDR1 reads SEHNR; CDR2 reads FQNEAQ (reference sequence). Trimming removed 5 bases from V and 6 bases from J, with 16 bases in between. The CDR3 spells CASSPPFGAPGELFF. The DNA of the CDR3 is TGTGCCAGCAGCCCCCCTTTTGGGGCCCCCGGGGAGCTGTTTTTT. The whole variable domain, filled in from reference TRBV7-9 and TRBJ2-2, reads DTGVSQNPRHKITKRGQNVTFRCDPISEHNRLYWYRQTLGQGPEFLTYFQNEAQLEKSRLLSDRFSAERPKGSFSTLEIQRTEQGDSAMYLCASSPPFGAPGELFFGEGSRLTVL.

The chain recombines TRBV5-1 with TRBJ1-5, with D perhaps matching TRBD1 (5 bases). Germline CDR1 SGHRS, CDR2 YFSETQ. Trimming took 5 bases from V and 0 from J, leaving 15 bases between them. This CDR3 comprises 16 residues. This CDR3 reads CASRPTAFPSNQPQHF. In DNA form, the CDR3 reads TGCGCCAGCAGACCGACAGCCTTTCCTAGCAATCAGCCCCAGCATTTT. Looking up the rest from reference TRBV5-1 and TRBJ1-5 gives the full variable domain: KAGVTQTPRYLIKTRGQQVTLSCSPISGHRSVSWYQQTPGQGLQFLFEYFSETQRNKGNFPGRFSGRQFSNSRSEMNVSTLELGDSALYLCASRPTAFPSNQPQHFGDGTRLSIL.

This CDR3 is CASSPDRSYEQYF. CDR3 sequence (DNA): TGTGCCAGCAGCCCGGACAGGTCCTACGAGCAGTACTTC. The rearrangement uses TRBV11-1 and TRBJ2-7; 7 nucleotides agree with TRBD1. From germline, CDR1 is SGHAT and CDR2 FQDESV (reference sequence). CDR3 length: 13 residues. V gave up 5 bases and J gave up 1 base; unmatched junction bases: 2.

The chain combines TRBV6-5 with TRBJ1-1, with unresolved D. Trimming left V 6 bases short and J 3 bases short, with 17 bases between. The CDR3 spans 15 residues. CDR1 and CDR2 (germline): MNHEY, SVGAGI. This CDR3 is CASSAFERSYTEAFF. As DNA, the CDR3 is TGTGCCAGCAGCGCCTTCGAGCGGAGTTACACTGAAGCTTTCTTT.

The chain combines TRBV3-1 (or the pseudogene TRBV3-2) with TRBJ1-4, with TRBD1 identical over 7 bases. CDR3 length equals 15 residues. The V segment lost 0 bases and the J segment 6 bases; nucleotides outside the gene matches: 4. Germline loops: CDR1 LGHDT, CDR2 YNNKEL (reference sequence). CDR3 region: CASSQDGDSHEKLFF. The CDR3 DNA reads TGTGCCAGCAGCCAAGATGGGGACAGCCATGAAAAACTGTTTTTT.

The chain carries TRBV3-1 (or the pseudogene TRBV3-2) and TRBJ1-6, with 8 bases lining up with TRBD1. Per germline, CDR1 LGHDT and CDR2 YNNKEL (reference sequence). Losses at the gene ends were 5 bases for V and 9 bases for J; bases not matched to a gene: 9. The CDR3 spans 15 residues. CDR3 amino acids: CASSYRDRKGSPLHF. The CDR3, as DNA: TGTGCCAGCAGCTACCGGGACAGGAAAGGTTCACCCCTCCACTTT.

The chain employs TRBV9 and TRBJ1-2, with D maybe TRBD1 (5 bases). This CDR3 region has 13 residues. The germline gives CDR1 SGDLS, CDR2 YYNGEE. V lost 0 bases to trimming and J lost 8 bases, with 11 bases between them. Written as DNA, the CDR3 is TGTGCCAGCAGCGTAGTCACAGGCCAAGGCTACACCTTC. This sequence encodes CASSVVTGQGYTF.

The chain recombines TRBV9 with TRBJ2-2; possible D gene TRBD1, 5 bases. Deletions cut 4 bases from V and 4 bases from J, with 11 bases between. This CDR3 is 14 amino acids long. CDR1 and CDR2 from the germline V gene are SGDLS and YYNGEE. The DNA for the CDR3 is TGTGCCAGCAGCAGTGACAGAGCCACCGGGGAGCTGTTTTTT. This sequence encodes CASSSDRATGELFF.

This clone was seen once. This chain uses TRBV5-1 with TRBJ2-3; the match to TRBD1 covers 11 bases. In germline, CDR1 is SGHRS, CDR2 YFSETQ. This CDR3 contains 17 residues. The J segment lost 0 bases and the V segment lost 0 bases, leaving 3 bases of the junction unmatched. The CDR3 spells CASSLAGQGASTDTQYF. The CDR3 region has the DNA TGCGCCAGCAGCTTGGCCGGACAGGGGGCGAGCACAGATACGCAGTATTTT.

The chain joins TRBV5-1 to TRBJ1-1; 8 bases match TRBD1. V trimming: 0 bases; J trimming: 1 base; junction bases outside the gene matches: 8. The CDR3 consists of 17 residues. Germline loops: CDR1 SGHRS, CDR2 YFSETQ. The CDR3 region is CASSLVPGQVPNTEAFF. CDR3 coding DNA: TGCGCCAGCAGCTTGGTCCCGGGACAGGTGCCGAACACTGAAGCTTTCTTT.

This rearrangement joins TRBV10-3 to TRBJ2-7, with D possibly matching TRBD1 (6 bases). The CDR3 consists of 13 residues. Germline V lookup: CDR1 ENHRY, CDR2 SYGVKD. Trimming left V 4 bases short and J 1 base short, with 8 bases between. The CDR3 loop is CAISGTASYEQYF. CDR3 sequence (DNA): TGTGCCATCAGTGGGACAGCTTCCTACGAGCAGTACTTC.

The gene calls are TRBV6-5 and TRBJ1-4; 7 bases match TRBD1. This CDR3 has 16 residues. The V gene end was trimmed by 2 bases and the J gene end by 2 bases; junction bases not matched to a gene: 5. Germline CDR1 MNHEY, CDR2 SVGAGI. In nucleotides, the CDR3 is TGTGCCAGCAGTTACACCGGGACAGCGACTAATGAAAAACTGTTTTTT. Its translation is CASSYTGTATNEKLFF.

The J gene is TRBJ1-2, the V gene TRBV28; 8 bases are a match to TRBD1. The CDR3 is made up of 15 amino acids. The J segment lost 6 bases and the V segment lost 4 bases, leaving 10 bases of the junction unmatched. CDR1 and CDR2 from the germline V gene are MDHEN and SYDVKM. The CDR3 loop is CASSSRRTGLNGYTF. The CDR3 nucleotides read TGTGCCAGCAGTTCTCGTAGGACAGGGTTAAATGGCTACACCTTC.

The V and J genes are TRBV14 and TRBJ1-2; TRBD1 matches at 12 bases. V lost 4 bases and J lost 8; bases outside the gene matches: 8. Germline values: CDR1 SGHDN, CDR2 FVKESK. The CDR3 has 15 residues. This chain's CDR3 is CASSPGTGGLSGYTF. The CDR3 bases are TGTGCCAGCAGCCCCGGGACAGGGGGCCTGAGCGGCTACACCTTC.

The V gene is TRBV3-1 (or the pseudogene TRBV3-2), the J gene TRBJ1-1; weak D call: TRBD1 (5 bases). Trimming left V 2 bases short and J 1 base short, with 8 bases between. Germline CDR1 reads LGHDT; CDR2 reads YNNKEL (reference sequence). The CDR3 runs 14 residues. DNA of the CDR3: TGTGCCAGCAGCCAACAGGGTCCGAACACTGAAGCTTTCTTT. Protein product: CASSQQGPNTEAFF.

This clone was counted a few times. CDR3 nucleotides: TGTGCCTACAGCTGGGGACAGGGTGGTCAGCCCCAGCATTTT. Protein: CAYSWGQGGQPQHF. The V call is TRBV30, the J call TRBJ1-5; 9 bases are a match to TRBD1. The CDR3 runs to 14 residues. CDR1 and CDR2 from the germline V gene are GTSNPN and SVGIG (reference sequence). The V segment lost 7 bases and the J segment 6 bases; nucleotides outside the gene matches: 10.

The chain combines TRBV11-3 with TRBJ1-3; D uncertain. The CDR3 length is 14 residues. With 4 bases removed from V and 2 bases from J, the gap between germline ends came to 9 bases. The germline gives CDR1 SGHNT, CDR2 YENEEA. This chain's CDR3 is CASSSGSPGNTIYF. The CDR3 region has the DNA TGTGCCAGCAGCTCCGGGTCGCCTGGAAACACCATATATTTT.